This TCR beta chain emerged from a study of tumor-infiltrating lymphocytes in localized non-small cell lung cancer. Study in general: Resected tumor was paired with non-adjacent uninvolved lung from the same patient. Study-wide results and limits: Available tissue quantity limited TCR sequencing to a patient subset. Technical variation could not be separated from intratumor heterogeneity here.

The assay was immunoSEQ multiplex PCR, and TCRdb's table has in-frame clones only and misses some. The sample consists of over 10,000 clones, less than 85% of them appearing once. With respect to this clone: The antigen remains undetermined.

V dropped 2 bases and J dropped 5 bases, with 14 bases sitting between them. Germline CDR1 is SGDLS and CDR2 is YYNGEE. The CDR3 covers 15 residues. Sequencing was performed on lung tumor tissue. The clonotype comes from a human donor with non-small cell lung cancer. The chain employs TRBV9 and TRBJ1-5; D is ambiguous. CDR3 in DNA: TGTGCCAGCAGCGTCGGACCGTTCCCCTATCAGCCCCAGCATTTT. Translating it yields CASSVGPFPYQPQHF.